The clone carrying this T cell receptor beta chain was counted ten times or more. Its antigen is still unknown. Libraries for TCR beta were made by quantitative 5'-RACE with molecular barcodes. MiXCR was run by TCRdb on the 5' RACE reads, yielding one entry per CDR3 protein. The top ten hold more than 10% of the sample, which has 100,000 to 150,000 distinct CDR3 sequences, roughly 7.3% seen once. These data originate in a study of CD8 T cells in ankylosing spondylitis. Study-wide results and limits: Disease-linked clones reportedly showed significant enrichment in matched ankylosing spondylitis synovial fluid. Characteristic, it appeared, of ankylosing spondylitis blood was a TCR beta motif of 7 or 8 highly homologous variants.

CDR1 DFQATT and CDR2 SNEGSKA come from the germline V gene (reference sequence). The CDR3 is 16 amino acids. V lost 4 bases to trimming and J lost 2 bases, with 18 bases between them. The TCR was taken from a male donor with ankylosing spondylitis or in good health (not recorded which). The chain couples TRBV20-1 to TRBJ2-1; TRBD2 might be the D (6 bases). Sequencing was done on a sample of blood, either unsorted or a sorted T cell fraction (not recorded which). The CDR3 here is CSANSVAGWAYNEQFF. The DNA of the CDR3 is TGCAGTGCTAACTCCGTCGCGGGATGGGCCTACAATGAGCAGTTCTTC.